The source of this T cell receptor (beta chain) is a study of T cells after yellow fever vaccination. Turning to the study itself: Low-cell-number fractions underwent preparation using SMART-Seq v4 Ultra Low Input. General study results and limits: Post-booster samples contained most primary-vaccination clones (roughly 96% CD4, about 90% CD8). When the response was secondary, it was weaker but reached its peak faster, day 5 versus 15. Clonotype sharing between CD4 and CD8 compartments was small.

In the case of this clonotype: The antigen remains unidentified.

TCRdb reprocessed the 5' RACE reads via MiXCR and lists one record per CDR3 protein. The repertoire holds a few hundred thousand distinct CDR3 sequences, with around 8.1% as singletons. This CDR3 spans 16 amino acids. The V gene lost 2 bases and the J gene lost 0 bases, with 13 bases spanning the gap. Germline CDR1 SGHTA, CDR2 FQGNSA. This specimen was PBMCs, taken more than 35 days after the first yellow fever vaccination. The TCR comes from a man younger than 35 who received the YFV17D yellow fever vaccine. The chain carries TRBV7-2 and TRBJ1-1; D is unclear. Written as DNA, the CDR3 is TGTGCCAGCAGCTTAATATCGGGGAATCTGAACACTGAAGCTTTCTTT. Encoded protein: CASSLISGNLNTEAFF.